This T cell receptor (beta chain) was captured in a study of shared clonotypes between healthy human individuals. Measured with immunoSEQ multiplex PCR; TCRdb has only the in-frame clones, and not every one. Here the sample spans under 1 million clones, around 92% being singletons. The CDR3 loop spans 16 amino acids. Trimming took off 2 bases at V and 2 bases at J, with 14 bases between the two ends. The germline CDR1 and CDR2 sequences are MNHNY and SVGAGI (reference sequence). Naive-designated CD8 cells lacked CD45RO, were positively enriched for CCR7, and omitted terminally differentiated effector memory CD45RA+ cells.

This chain joins TRBV6-6 and TRBJ2-3; D is unclear. The TCR comes from a man aged 25 to 40 in good health. Sequencing was performed on naive CD8+ T cells sorted from blood. The CDR3: CASSYLDLTITDTQYF. CDR3 nucleotides: TGTGCCAGCAGTTACCTCGACCTGACCATCACAGATACGCAGTATTTT.